The clone carrying this TCR beta chain was recorded many times. The data derive from a study of spatial heterogeneity in lung cancer. TCRdb re-derived calls from the 5' RACE reads in MiXCR, one entry per CDR3 protein. The repertoire holds about 110,000 distinct CDR3 sequences, with approximately 10% as singletons. Specified time point: blood at routine non-recurrence follow-up after resection. Per germline, CDR1 MNHEY and CDR2 SVGAGI. V was shortened by 2 bases and J by 2 bases, with 7 bases between the two germline ends. The CDR3 is made up of 13 amino acids. The sequencing used PBMCs, collected at follow-up. The receptor was isolated from a female donor with early-stage non-small cell lung cancer. The chain joins TRBV6-5 to TRBJ2-7; no clear D gene. The CDR3 protein is CASSYDVTYEQYF. The CDR3 bases are TGTGCCAGCAGTTACGACGTAACCTACGAGCAGTACTTC.